The next 30 T cell receptor beta chains were all read from a single sample in a study of CD8 T cells in ankylosing spondylitis. Each CDR3 protein is one row after TCRdb ran MiXCR on the 5' RACE reads. In the table there are some 150,000 distinct CDR3 sequences, around 42% of which are singletons. Source material: synovial fluid, either unsorted or a sorted T cell fraction (not recorded which). All receptors derive from a male donor with ankylosing spondylitis.

The table lists this clonotype with a few counts. The chain couples TRBV7-8 to TRBJ2-5, with D tentatively TRBD1 (7 bases). CDR1 is SGHVS, CDR2 FQNEAQ, per germline. V lost 1 base and J lost 4, with 19 bases in between. The CDR3 is made up of 17 amino acids. CDR3 region: CASSLGLAGGLSETQYF. The CDR3 coding sequence is TGTGCCAGCAGCTTAGGGCTCGCAGGGGGGTTATCAGAGACCCAGTACTTC. The whole variable domain, filled in from reference TRBV7-8 and TRBJ2-5, reads GAGVSQSPRYKVAKRGQDVALRCDPISGHVSLFWYQQALGQGPEFLTYFQNEAQLDKSGLPSDRFFAERPEGSVSTLKIQRTQQEDSAVYLCASSLGLAGGLSETQYFGPGTRLLVL.

V is TRBV6-1 and J is TRBJ2-1; D is unclear. V was pared by 5 bases and J by 4 bases, with 3 bases between. Germline V gives CDR1 MNHNS, CDR2 SASEGT. The CDR3 has 11 residues. The CDR3 loop reads CASSQYNEQFF. The CDR3 nucleotides read TGTGCCAGCAGTCAATACAATGAGCAGTTCTTC.

This clonotype occurred a few times. The CDR3 region has the DNA TGCAGTGCTAGAGTCCACCAAGAGACCCAGTACTTC. Protein product: CSARVHQETQYF. The chain is built from TRBV20-1 and TRBJ2-5; the D is unclear. The germline CDR1 and CDR2 sequences are DFQATT and SNEGSKA (reference sequence). This CDR3 is built from 12 residues. With 1 base removed from V and 0 bases from J, the gap between germline ends came to 3 bases.

J is TRBJ2-1 and V is TRBV5-1; 8 nucleotides match TRBD2. The CDR3 length is 17 residues. In germline, CDR1 is SGHRS, CDR2 YFSETQ. J was trimmed by 7 bases and V by 4 bases; bases with no gene match: 16. Here the CDR3 DNA reads TGCGCCAGCAGCCAACCCAGATTTGCGGGAGGTGGTAATGAGCAGTTCTTC. It encodes CASSQPRFAGGGNEQFF.

The CDR3 here is CSADAVWSTDTQYF. The CDR3 coding sequence is TGCAGTGCTGACGCGGTATGGAGCACAGATACGCAGTATTTT. This chain joins TRBV20-1 and TRBJ2-3; no reliable D call. The CDR3 is 14 residues long. V was clipped by 5 bases and J by 0 bases, with 12 bases between them. Germline loops: CDR1 DFQATT, CDR2 SNEGSKA (reference sequence).

V usage is TRBV5-1 and J usage is TRBJ1-1; the D is unclear. The germline CDR1 and CDR2 sequences are SGHRS and YFSETQ. Trimming removed 4 bases at V and 3 bases at J, with 13 bases between. The CDR3 spans 14 residues. In nucleotides, the CDR3 is TGCGCCAGCAGCGCGCAGGTTCCCCACACTGAAGCTTTCTTT. This translates into CASSAQVPHTEAFF. The complete variable domain, with remaining parts taken from reference TRBV5-1 and TRBJ1-1, reads KAGVTQTPRYLIKTRGQQVTLSCSPISGHRSVSWYQQTPGQGLQFLFEYFSETQRNKGNFPGRFSGRQFSNSRSEMNVSTLELGDSALYLCASSAQVPHTEAFFGQGTRLTVV.

This clonotype was observed a few times. The chain couples TRBV12-3 or TRBV12-4 to TRBJ2-3; possibly TRBD1 or TRBD2 for D (5 bases each). V lost 6 bases to trimming and J lost 0 bases, with 16 bases between them. The CDR3 runs 16 residues. The CDR3 region is CASSRAGTSSTDTQYF. The CDR3 DNA reads TGTGCCAGCAGCCGGGCCGGGACGTCCAGCACAGATACGCAGTATTTT.

The rearrangement links TRBV20-1 to TRBJ1-6, with D unresolved. The CDR3 totals 13 residues. V shed 1 base and J shed 7 bases, with 8 bases lying between them. Germline assignment: CDR1 DFQATT and CDR2 SNEGSKA (reference sequence). Here the CDR3 DNA reads TGCAGTGCTAGAGTCTGGAGGAATTCACCCCTCCACTTT. It yields the protein CSARVWRNSPLHF.

In its sample, this clonotype was seen a few times. V is TRBV5-6 and J is TRBJ2-5; 9 bases map to TRBD1. Looked up from germline, CDR1 is SGHDT and CDR2 is YYEEEE. Unmatched junction bases numbered 7, after V lost 5 bases and J lost 5 bases. The CDR3 totals 14 residues. This chain's CDR3 is CASRRTGDDETQYF. CDR3 in DNA: TGTGCCAGCAGGAGGACAGGGGATGACGAGACCCAGTACTTC. The variable domain in full, with the rest retrieved from reference TRBV5-6 and TRBJ2-5, is DAGVTQSPTHLIKTRGQQVTLRCSPKSGHDTVSWYQQALGQGPQFIFQYYEEEERQRGNFPDRFSGHQFPNYSSELNVNALLLGDSALYLCASRRTGDDETQYFGPGTRLLVL.

This chain connects TRBV11-1 to TRBJ2-1, with D possibly being TRBD1 (6 bases). Trimming pared 6 bases from V and 8 bases from J, leaving 14 bases between. The CDR3 sequence is 13 residues long. Germline V gives CDR1 SGHAT, CDR2 FQDESV (reference sequence). CDR3 in amino acids: CASRHNREHEQFF. DNA for the CDR3: TGTGCCAGCAGACATAACAGGGAGCATGAGCAGTTCTTC.

This clonotype was seen a handful of times. An end of the junction does not agree with germline; a read error may underlie this. The rearrangement joins TRBV12-3 or TRBV12-4 to TRBJ2-3; 10 nucleotides line up with TRBD2. The CDR3 contains 15 residues. This CDR3 reads CASSLAGVFRDTQYF. CDR3 nucleotides: TGTGCCAGCAGTCTAGCGGGGGTCTTCCGGGATACGCAGTATTTT.

The CDR3 loop is CASSPPSASDTEAFF. CDR3 DNA: TGTGCCAGCTCACCACCGTCCGCCTCGGACACTGAAGCTTTCTTT. The chain uses TRBV18 and TRBJ1-1; D is uncertain. The CDR3 contains 15 residues. Trimming took 0 bases from V and 3 from J, leaving 11 bases between them. The V gene's germline CDR1 is KGHSH and CDR2 LQKENI.

The chain joins TRBV2 to TRBJ2-1, with D possibly TRBD1 on 6 matching bases. The V gene's germline CDR1 is SNHLY and CDR2 FYNNEI. Trimming stripped 3 bases from V and 6 bases from J, with 18 bases between. This CDR3 is 16 amino acids long. In DNA form, the CDR3 reads TGTGCCAGCAGTGAGCGGACAGCCGTCTGGGCCAATGAGCAGTTCTTC. Protein product: CASSERTAVWANEQFF.

This clonotype turned up a few times. The chain links TRBV12-3 or TRBV12-4 to TRBJ2-3, with TRBD2 identical over 12 bases. The CDR3 runs 15 residues. Unmatched junction bases numbered 9, after V lost 3 bases and J lost 11 bases. This chain's CDR3 is CASSFGGLAGPEQYF. DNA for the CDR3: TGTGCCAGCAGTTTCGGGGGACTAGCGGGCCCGGAGCAGTATTTT.

V usage is TRBV7-6 and J usage is TRBJ2-7; possibly TRBD1 or TRBD2 for D (6 bases each). This CDR3 is built from 15 residues. Per germline, CDR1 SGHVS and CDR2 FNYEAQ. Deletions cut 6 bases from V and 3 bases from J, with 18 bases between. CDR3 in DNA: TGTGCCAGCAGTCCCAGAGGGGGGTCTGGCTACGAGCAGTACTTC. As protein: CASSPRGGSGYEQYF.

A few counts support this clonotype. The chain combines TRBV5-1 with TRBJ2-1; tentative D call: TRBD2 (5 bases). The CDR3 contains 15 residues. V dropped 4 bases and J dropped 9 bases, with 20 bases sitting between them. Germline CDR1 SGHRS, CDR2 YFSETQ. The CDR3: CASSSSWWEFTEQFF. Here the CDR3 DNA reads TGCGCCAGCAGCAGCTCTTGGTGGGAGTTTACTGAGCAGTTCTTC.

The rearrangement uses TRBV13 and TRBJ2-1; 12 bases fit TRBD2. Germline loops: CDR1 PRHDT, CDR2 FYEKMQ (reference sequence). V lost 5 bases, J lost 6 bases, and 8 bases stayed unmatched. This CDR3 is built from 16 residues. The CDR3 loop is CASSPALAGGFNEQFF. The CDR3 nucleotides read TGTGCCAGCAGCCCCGCACTAGCGGGAGGCTTCAATGAGCAGTTCTTC.

The sample holds a few counts of this clonotype. The chain combines TRBV20-1 with TRBJ1-2, with TRBD1 matching over 12 bases. The ends lost 5 bases at V and 7 bases at J; junction bases unmatched: 14. The CDR3 runs to 16 residues. The germline CDR1 and CDR2 sequences are DFQATT and SNEGSKA (reference sequence). The CDR3 here is CSARPLRDRGLFGYTF. The CDR3 DNA sequence: TGCAGTGCTCGACCCCTCCGGGACAGGGGGCTCTTTGGCTACACCTTC.

The table lists this clonotype with many counts. This sequence joins TRBV6-1 and TRBJ2-1; D may be TRBD2 (7 bases). Germline lookup yields CDR1 MNHNS and CDR2 SASEGT. With 8 bases removed from V and 4 bases from J, the gap between germline ends came to 24 bases. There are 17 residues in the CDR3. Written as DNA, the CDR3 is TGTGCCAGCTCCATGGGAGTGGCGGGGGCCTTTTACAATGAGCAGTTCTTC. Translation gives CASSMGVAGAFYNEQFF.

This clonotype occurred a few times. The chain uses TRBV27 and TRBJ2-3; D is possibly TRBD1 or TRBD2 (6 bases each). V lost 3 bases, J lost 5 bases, and 15 bases lay in between. The CDR3 has 15 residues. Looked up from germline, CDR1 is MNHEY and CDR2 is SMNVEV (reference sequence). The CDR3 spells CASSFGQGRGDTQYF. The CDR3 DNA is TGTGCCAGCAGTTTCGGGCAGGGGCGGGGAGATACGCAGTATTTT.

With regard to this clonotype: One junction end does not reproduce the germline sequence, and a read error may be involved. The chain uses TRBV29-1 and TRBJ2-1; no reliable D call. Germline V lookup: CDR1 SQVTM, CDR2 ANQGSEA. The CDR3 covers 11 residues. The CDR3 spells CSAGAYYEQFF. In DNA form, the CDR3 reads TGCAGCGCGGGCGCCTACTATGAGCAGTTCTTC.

This sequence joins TRBV12-3 or TRBV12-4 and TRBJ1-1; D is perhaps TRBD1 (5 bases). The length of the CDR3 is 14 residues. Trimming removed 6 bases at V and 1 base at J, with 12 bases between. The CDR3 is CASRPDRPNTEAFF. In DNA form, the CDR3 reads TGTGCCAGCAGACCAGACAGACCGAACACTGAAGCTTTCTTT.

The chain has TRBV20-1 and TRBJ2-5, with a tentative D call TRBD2 (5 bases). Trimming shortened V by 3 bases and J by 5 bases, and 19 bases separated the two germline ends. The length of the CDR3 is 15 residues. Germline V gene sequence: CDR1 DFQATT, CDR2 SNEGSKA (reference sequence). The CDR3 protein is CSASEPGLREETQYF. For the CDR3, the DNA is TGCAGTGCTAGTGAACCGGGATTAAGGGAGGAGACCCAGTACTTC.

This clonotype turned up a few times. The V call is TRBV4-1, the J call TRBJ2-3, with D hard to call. Germline V gives CDR1 MGHRA, CDR2 YSYEKL. The V end lost 4 bases, the J end lost 2 bases, and 16 bases lay between the germline ends. The CDR3 covers 16 residues. The CDR3 DNA reads as TGCGCCAGCAGCCCCCCCGGCTATGGGCTCACAGATACGCAGTATTTT. Protein product: CASSPPGYGLTDTQYF.

This clonotype was counted between two and nine times. The V gene is TRBV7-9, the J gene TRBJ1-1; D possibly corresponds to TRBD1 (6 bases). V was clipped by 2 bases and J by 5 bases, with 12 bases between them. Germline lookup yields CDR1 SEHNR and CDR2 FQNEAQ (reference sequence). This CDR3 contains 14 residues. The CDR3 loop is CASSLTGGHTEAFF. The CDR3, as DNA: TGTGCCAGCAGCTTAACTGGGGGGCATACTGAAGCTTTCTTT.

This chain joins TRBV5-1 and TRBJ2-3; 8 bases line up with TRBD2. V was clipped by 0 bases and J by 0 bases; unmatched bases: 12. The germline gives CDR1 SGHRS, CDR2 YFSETQ. This CDR3 region has 19 residues. Here the CDR3 DNA reads TGCGCCAGCAGCTTGGTGGCTAGCGGGTTCCCGACTAGCACAGATACGCAGTATTTT. Translation gives CASSLVASGFPTSTDTQYF.

This clonotype was observed at least ten times. The chain links TRBV5-4 to TRBJ2-1, with D uncertain. This CDR3 has 12 residues. Germline CDR1 is SGHNT and CDR2 is YYREEE (reference sequence). V lost 6 bases and J 5 bases, leaving 9 bases between the germline ends. CDR3 loop: CASNQANNEQFF. The DNA for the CDR3 is TGTGCCAGCAACCAAGCGAACAATGAGCAGTTCTTC.

The rearrangement joins TRBV15 to TRBJ1-4; perhaps TRBD1 as D (6 bases). CDR3 length: 16 amino acids. From germline, CDR1 is LNHNV and CDR2 YYDKDF (reference sequence). The ends were cut back, 6 bases at V and 4 bases at J, with 18 bases in the middle. The CDR3 DNA sequence: TGTGCCACCAGTCCCTACAAGGACAGTTTTAATGAAAAACTGTTTTTT. It yields the protein CATSPYKDSFNEKLFF. Drawing the rest from reference TRBV15 and TRBJ1-4, the complete variable domain is DAMVIQNPRYQVTQFGKPVTLSCSQTLNHNVMYWYQQKSSQAPKLLFHYYDKDFNNEADTPDNFQSRRPNTSFCFLDIRSPGLGDTAMYLCATSPYKDSFNEKLFFGSGTQLSVL.

This clonotype appeared a few times. This rearrangement joins TRBV4-3 to TRBJ2-3; D is uncertain. The CDR3 runs to 14 residues. Germline V CDR1 and CDR2: LGHNA, YSLEER. Between the trimmed V and J ends, which lost 0 bases and 0 bases, there was a span of 4 bases. For the CDR3, the DNA is TGCGCCAGCAGCCAAGAGGGGAGCACAGATACGCAGTATTTT. Amino acid sequence: CASSQEGSTDTQYF.

This clonotype has a handful of counts. The chain couples TRBV7-9 to TRBJ1-5; a possible D gene is TRBD1 (5 bases). With 1 base removed from V and 7 bases from J, the gap between germline ends came to 14 bases. This CDR3 spans 15 amino acids. CDR1 and CDR2 (germline): SEHNR, FQNEAQ (reference sequence). The CDR3, as DNA: TGTGCCAGCAGCTTAGGGGGGGGGTTGGACCAGCCCCAGCATTTT. This encodes CASSLGGGLDQPQHF.